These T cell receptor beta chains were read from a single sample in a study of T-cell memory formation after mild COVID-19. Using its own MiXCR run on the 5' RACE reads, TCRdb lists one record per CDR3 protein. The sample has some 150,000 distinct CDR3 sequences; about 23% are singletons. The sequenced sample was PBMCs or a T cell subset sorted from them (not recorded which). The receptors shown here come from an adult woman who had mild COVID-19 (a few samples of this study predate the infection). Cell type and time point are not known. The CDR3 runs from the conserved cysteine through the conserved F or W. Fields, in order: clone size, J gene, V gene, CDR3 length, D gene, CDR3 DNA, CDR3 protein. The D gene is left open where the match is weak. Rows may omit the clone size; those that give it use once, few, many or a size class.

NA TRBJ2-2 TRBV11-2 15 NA TGTGCCAGCAGCTCATGGACAAAGAACACCGGGGAGCTGTTTTTT CASSSWTKNTGELFF
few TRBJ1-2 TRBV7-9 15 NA TGTGCCAGCAGCTTAGTCGGGCATCCTAACTATGGCTACACCTTC CASSLVGHPNYGYTF
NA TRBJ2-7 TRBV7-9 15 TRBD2 TGTGCCAGCAGCTTAGTTCCTAGCGGGAGTCACGAGCAGTACTTC CASSLVPSGSHEQYF
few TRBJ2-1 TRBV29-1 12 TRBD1 TGCAGCGTTGGGCAGGGGGCGAATGAGCAGTTCTTC CSVGQGANEQFF
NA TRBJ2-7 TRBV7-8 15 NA TGTGCCAGCAGCCCCAGGGCAGGAAGCTCCTACGAGCAGTACTTC CASSPRAGSSYEQYF
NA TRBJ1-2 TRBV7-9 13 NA TGTGCCAGCAGCTTAGGGACCCTTTATGGCTACACCTTC CASSLGTLYGYTF
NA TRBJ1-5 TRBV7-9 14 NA TGTGCCAGCAGCTTGTCAGGGAAGGATCAGCCCCAGCATTTT CASSLSGKDQPQHF
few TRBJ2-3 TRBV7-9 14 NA TGTGCCAGCAGTGCGATCGGGGGCACAGATACGCAGTATTTT CASSAIGGTDTQYF
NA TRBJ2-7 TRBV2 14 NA TGTGCCACTGAACCCAGTATTGACTCCTACGAGCAGTACTTC CATEPSIDSYEQYF
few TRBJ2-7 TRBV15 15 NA TGTGCCACCAGCGTCACGCGACTACCGATCTACGAGCAGTACTTC CATSVTRLPIYEQYF
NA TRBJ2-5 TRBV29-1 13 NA TGCAGCGTTTCCGTTCGAAACCAAGAGACCCAGTACTTC CSVSVRNQETQYF
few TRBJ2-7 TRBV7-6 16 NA TGTGCCAGCAGCGCGCCCGGTGGGGCTAGTTCCTACGAGCAGTACTTC CASSAPGGASSYEQYF
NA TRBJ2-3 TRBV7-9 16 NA TGTGCCAGCAGCGCCCGGGACACCACTAGCACAGATACGCAGTATTTT CASSARDTTSTDTQYF
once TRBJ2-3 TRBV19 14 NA TGTGCCAGTAGGGAGACAGATGGCACAGATACGCAGTATTTT CASRETDGTDTQYF
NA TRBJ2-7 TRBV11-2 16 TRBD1 TGTGCCAGCAGCGACCTAGCCGGGACAGTGAGCTACAAGCAGTACTTC CASSDLAGTVSYKQYF
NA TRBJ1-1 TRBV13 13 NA TGTGCCAGCTATCAAAGGGGATACACTGAAGCTTTCTTT CASYQRGYTEAFF
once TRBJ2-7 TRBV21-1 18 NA TGTGCCAGCAGCGCCCGGGACAGGGCGGATTGGGTCTCCTACGAGCAGTACTTC CASSARDRADWVSYEQYF
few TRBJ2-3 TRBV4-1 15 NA TGCGCCAGCAGCCTCCCCGGGACCCCCTCGGATACGCAGTATTTT CASSLPGTPSDTQYF
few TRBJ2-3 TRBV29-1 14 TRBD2 TGCAGCGTTGACGTTAGCGGGAGGATGAATACGCAGTATTTT CSVDVSGRMNTQYF
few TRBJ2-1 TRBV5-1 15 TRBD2 TGCGCCAGCAGCTTTGGCGGGGGGGCTGTGAATGAGCAGTTCTTC CASSFGGGAVNEQFF
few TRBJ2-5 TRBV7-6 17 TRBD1 TGTGCCAGCAGCTTATTGGAAGCGGACAGGGTCCAAGAGACCCAGTACTTC CASSLLEADRVQETQYF
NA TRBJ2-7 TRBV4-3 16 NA TGCGCCAGCAGCCGCCGAGGCCCAGCCCTCCTCGACGAGCAGTACTTC CASSRRGPALLDEQYF
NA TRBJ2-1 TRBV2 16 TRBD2 TGTGCCAGCAGCGCCATGGCTAGCGGGAAATACAATGAGCAGTTCTTC CASSAMASGKYNEQFF
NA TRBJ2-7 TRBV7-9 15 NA TGTGCCAGCAGCTCCCCAGTCGGGCAGGAGGGCGAGCAGTACTTC CASSSPVGQEGEQYF
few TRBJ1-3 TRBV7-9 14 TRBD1 TGTGCCTCCAGGGACAGGGGGGCTGGAAACACCATATATTTT CASRDRGAGNTIYF
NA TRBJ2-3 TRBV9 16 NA TGTGCCAGCAGCGTTTGGGGCAGTGGTGCGAGGGATACGCAGTATTTT CASSVWGSGARDTQYF
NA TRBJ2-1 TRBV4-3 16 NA TGCGCCAGCAGCCAAGTTTTAAGTACCCAGGGGTCGGAGCAGTTCTTC CASSQVLSTQGSEQFF
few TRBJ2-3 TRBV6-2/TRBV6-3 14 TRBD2 TGTGCCAGCAGTGGACTAGCTACTTGGGATACGCAGTATTTT CASSGLATWDTQYF
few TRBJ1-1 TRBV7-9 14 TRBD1 TGTGCCAGCAGTGCCGGACAGGCGGGAAATGAAGCTTTCTTT CASSAGQAGNEAFF
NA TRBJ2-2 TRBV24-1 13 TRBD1 TGTGCCACGACAGGGTCGGAAACCGGGGAGCTGTTTTTT CATTGSETGELFF
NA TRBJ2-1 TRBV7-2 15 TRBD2 TGTGCCAGCAGCTTCCTAGCGGGAGGGCACAATGAGCAGTTCTTC CASSFLAGGHNEQFF
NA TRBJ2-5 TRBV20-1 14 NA TGCAGTGCCTTTAGCCTAGCCTCTGGGGAGACCCAGTACTTC CSAFSLASGETQYF
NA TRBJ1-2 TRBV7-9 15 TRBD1 TGTGCCAGCAGCCACACAGGGGACGCCAACTATGGCTACACCTTC CASSHTGDANYGYTF
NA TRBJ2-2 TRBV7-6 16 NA TGTGCCAGCAGCTCTCTCTCTCAGGGGAGTGCCGGGGAGCTGTTTTTT CASSSLSQGSAGELFF
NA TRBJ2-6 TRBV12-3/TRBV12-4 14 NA TGTGCCAGCAGGCTACTTTCTGGGGCCAACGTCCTGACTTTC CASRLLSGANVLTF
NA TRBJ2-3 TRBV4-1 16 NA TGCGCCAGCAGCCAAGTGGGGGGCCTTAGCACAGATACGCAGTATTTT CASSQVGGLSTDTQYF
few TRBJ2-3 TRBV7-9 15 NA TGTGCCAGCAGCTTGCGGCAGGGGCGATCGGATACGCAGTATTTT CASSLRQGRSDTQYF